Detailed here is one TCR beta chain. Its antigen remains unidentified. Patients were aged 18 to 65, had disease duration under 2 months, and had newly diagnosed hyperthyroidism. The data originate from a study of T cells in Graves' hyperthyroidism and ophthalmopathy. RNA transcripts gave rise to amplified TCR beta CDR3 regions. The HTBI primer set served for first-round RT-PCR of the TCR CDR3. From the multiplex PCR reads, TCRdb called clonotypes with MiXCR, one entry per CDR3 protein. The sample includes 600,000 or so distinct CDR3 sequences, about 45% of them seen just once. The study, taken as a whole, reports: Most expanded thyroid clonotypes above 0.001 also appeared in blood.

The CDR3 spans 14 residues. Looked up from germline, CDR1 is LNHDA and CDR2 is SQIVND (reference sequence). V shed 6 bases, J shed 4 bases, and the junction held 7 bases outside the gene matches. Sequencing used peripheral blood or thyroid tissue (not recorded which). The TCR comes from a woman between 18 and 29 years old with Graves' hyperthyroidism. This chain joins TRBV19 and TRBJ1-1; 8 bases are a match to TRBD1. The CDR3 region is CASRETGAVTEAFF. The CDR3 bases are TGTGCCAGTAGGGAGACAGGGGCCGTCACTGAAGCTTTCTTT.